These 7 T cell receptor beta chains were all obtained from the same sample, sequenced in a study of blood T cell repertoires in COVID-19. Some clones are missing from TCRdb's copy, which holds only in-frame ones; the method was immunoSEQ multiplex PCR. Seen here are 200,000 to 250,000 clones, around nine tenths observed once, and the top ten hold less than 3.5%. Material: peripheral blood. These receptors were collected from an older woman with acute or convalescent COVID-19.

The chain couples TRBV28 to TRBJ1-5; TRBD1 might be the D (5 bases). The CDR3 consists of 13 residues. Germline V gene sequence: CDR1 MDHEN, CDR2 SYDVKM. V shed 6 bases and J shed 7 bases, with 13 bases lying between them. CDR3 nucleotide sequence: TGTGCCAGCAGCTTCCGTGGGGGGCAGCCCCAGCATTTT. This encodes CASSFRGGQPQHF. The entire variable domain, with the rest obtained from reference TRBV28 and TRBJ1-5, is as follows: DVKVTQSSRYLVKRTGEKVFLECVQDMDHENMFWYRQDPGLGLRLIYFSYDVKMKEKGDIPEGYSVSREKKERFSLILESASTNQTSMYLCASSFRGGQPQHFGDGTRLSIL.

The chain combines TRBV4-3 with TRBJ1-4; 7 nucleotides line up with TRBD1. Germline V gives CDR1 LGHNA, CDR2 YSLEER. The CDR3 consists of 16 residues. V lost 0 bases to trimming and J lost 11 bases; unmatched junction nucleotides: 12. The CDR3 spells CASSQDNGGTGDKLFF. In nucleotides, the CDR3 is TGCGCCAGCAGCCAAGATAATGGAGGAACAGGGGACAAACTGTTTTTT.

The CDR3 nucleotides read TGCGCCAGCATTGGTTCTAGCGGTCAAGAGACCCAGTACTTC. The encoded protein is CASIGSSGQETQYF. The chain carries TRBV5-1 and TRBJ2-5; 7 bases line up with TRBD2. CDR1 is SGHRS and CDR2 is YFSETQ in the germline V gene. The CDR3 covers 14 residues. Losses at the gene ends were 6 bases for V and 2 bases for J; bases not matched to a gene: 7.

This chain uses TRBV5-4 with TRBJ2-1; no reliable D call. V lost 1 base and J 10 bases, leaving 15 bases between the germline ends. Per the germline V gene, CDR1 is SGHNT and CDR2 is YYREEE (reference sequence). CDR3 length: 14 residues. The CDR3 loop is CASSLKIVGAEQFF. In DNA form, the CDR3 reads TGTGCCAGCAGCTTGAAGATTGTAGGAGCCGAGCAGTTCTTC.

The rearrangement links TRBV19 to TRBJ2-3; D is uncertain. Trimming cost V 7 bases and J 4 bases, with 15 bases left between them. Per germline, CDR1 LNHDA and CDR2 SQIVND (reference sequence). The CDR3 has 14 amino acids. The CDR3 loop reads CASNLGIMADTQYF. CDR3 DNA sequence: TGTGCCAGTAACCTAGGAATCATGGCAGATACGCAGTATTTT.

The chain combines TRBV11-1 with TRBJ2-7; 9 bases fit TRBD1. Germline CDR1 is SGHAT and CDR2 is FQDESV (reference sequence). The CDR3 consists of 15 residues. V was pared by 1 base and J by 6 bases, with 7 bases of the junction left unmatched. CDR3 sequence: CASSLGGTGTLEQYF. The CDR3 region has the DNA TGTGCCAGCAGCTTAGGGGGGACAGGGACCCTCGAGCAGTACTTC.

This rearrangement joins TRBV21-1 to TRBJ2-7; no DNA check was done on the table's D call, TRBD1. TRBV21-1 is described as a pseudogene. The CDR3 sequence is 17 residues long. CDR3 in DNA: TGTGCCAGCAGCAAAGTCGAACGTGACAAATACACCTACGAGCAGTACTTC. Its translation: CASSKVERDKYTYEQYF.